These T cell receptor beta chains were read from a single sample in a study of CD8 T cells in ankylosing spondylitis. One entry per CDR3 protein, called by TCRdb with MiXCR from the 5' RACE reads. Among about 800,000 distinct CDR3 sequences, 10% to 15% were seen once, and the ten largest hold about 0.5%. Source material: blood, either unsorted or a sorted T cell fraction (not recorded which). The receptors were gathered from a male donor with ankylosing spondylitis. CDR3s leave out the opening cysteine and the closing phenylalanine or tryptophan. The order of the fields is CDR3 protein, V gene.

CDR3 protein: ATSRDRGAPQH; V gene: TRBV15
CDR3 protein: ACREGETQY; V gene: TRBV30
CDR3 protein: SARVPNSGANVLT; V gene: TRBV20-1
CDR3 protein: ASSLGLLRAF; V gene: TRBV7-2
CDR3 protein: ASSYPTGRGAYAEAF; V gene: TRBV6-2/TRBV6-3
CDR3 protein: ASKPNGGGGRISNEQF; V gene: TRBV12-3/TRBV12-4
CDR3 protein: ASSPLPGQGYEQY; V gene: TRBV28
CDR3 protein: ASSPRTGVTDTQY; V gene: TRBV28
CDR3 protein: ASSSRSNEQY; V gene: TRBV7-9
CDR3 protein: ASSPSPGGAGYT; V gene: TRBV4-3
CDR3 protein: ASGGYRDSVYNEQF; V gene: TRBV6-2/TRBV6-3
CDR3 protein: ASSQGLAEIYEQY; V gene: TRBV11-2
CDR3 protein: ASSKRPRTGAGRGETQY; V gene: TRBV11-2